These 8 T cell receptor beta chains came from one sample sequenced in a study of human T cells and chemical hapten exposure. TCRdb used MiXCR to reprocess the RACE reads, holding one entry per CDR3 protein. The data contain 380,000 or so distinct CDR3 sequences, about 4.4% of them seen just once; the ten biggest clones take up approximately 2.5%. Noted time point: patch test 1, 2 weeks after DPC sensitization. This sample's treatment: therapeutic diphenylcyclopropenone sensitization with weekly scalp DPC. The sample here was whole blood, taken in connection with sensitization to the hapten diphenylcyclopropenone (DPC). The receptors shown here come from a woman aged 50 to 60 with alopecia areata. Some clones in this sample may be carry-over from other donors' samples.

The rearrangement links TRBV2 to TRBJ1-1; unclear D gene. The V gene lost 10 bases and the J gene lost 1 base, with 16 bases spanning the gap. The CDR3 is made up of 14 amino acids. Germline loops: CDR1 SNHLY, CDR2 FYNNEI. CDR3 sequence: CATPTPGANTEAFF. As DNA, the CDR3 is TGTGCCACGCCGACCCCCGGAGCGAACACTGAAGCTTTCTTT.

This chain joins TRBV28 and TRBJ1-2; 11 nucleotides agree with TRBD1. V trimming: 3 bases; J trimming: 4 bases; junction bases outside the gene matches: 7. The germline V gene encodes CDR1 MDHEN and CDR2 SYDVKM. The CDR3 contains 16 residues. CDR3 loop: CASSLGTGGNSYGYTF. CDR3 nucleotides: TGTGCCAGCAGTTTGGGGACAGGGGGTAATAGCTATGGCTACACCTTC.

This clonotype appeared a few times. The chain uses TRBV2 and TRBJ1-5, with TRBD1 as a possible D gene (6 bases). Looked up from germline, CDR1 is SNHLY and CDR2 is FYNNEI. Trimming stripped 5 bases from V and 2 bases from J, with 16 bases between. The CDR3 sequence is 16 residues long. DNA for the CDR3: TGTGCCAGCAGTTCCCCCCCTCCAGGGGGCAATCAGCCCCAGCATTTT. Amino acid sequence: CASSSPPPGGNQPQHF.

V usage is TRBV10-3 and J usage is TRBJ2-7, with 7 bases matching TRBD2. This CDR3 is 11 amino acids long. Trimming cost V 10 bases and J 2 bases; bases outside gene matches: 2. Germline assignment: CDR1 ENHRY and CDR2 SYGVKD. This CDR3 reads CATSGTYEQYF. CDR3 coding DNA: TGTGCCACCAGCGGGACCTACGAGCAGTACTTC.

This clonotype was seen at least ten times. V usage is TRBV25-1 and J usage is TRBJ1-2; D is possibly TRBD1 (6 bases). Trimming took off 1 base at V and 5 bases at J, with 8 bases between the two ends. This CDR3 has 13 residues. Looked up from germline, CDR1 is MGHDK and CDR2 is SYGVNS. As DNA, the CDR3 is TGTGCCAGCAGTGAATGGGGGGCTTATGGCTACACCTTC. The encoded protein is CASSEWGAYGYTF.

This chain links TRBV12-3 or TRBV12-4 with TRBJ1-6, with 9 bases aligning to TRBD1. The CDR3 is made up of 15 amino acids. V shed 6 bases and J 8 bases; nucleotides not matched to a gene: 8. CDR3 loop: CASRYRDREHSPLHF. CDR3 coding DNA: TGTGCCAGCAGGTACCGGGACAGGGAACATTCACCCCTCCACTTT.

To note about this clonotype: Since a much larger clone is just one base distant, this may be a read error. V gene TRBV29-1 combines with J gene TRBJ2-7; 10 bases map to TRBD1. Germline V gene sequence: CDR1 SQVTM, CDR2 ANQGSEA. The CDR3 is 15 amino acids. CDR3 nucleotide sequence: TGCAGCGTTGTCTTAGGACAGGGGGTTAACTACGTGCAGTACTTC. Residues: CSVVLGQGVNYVQYF.

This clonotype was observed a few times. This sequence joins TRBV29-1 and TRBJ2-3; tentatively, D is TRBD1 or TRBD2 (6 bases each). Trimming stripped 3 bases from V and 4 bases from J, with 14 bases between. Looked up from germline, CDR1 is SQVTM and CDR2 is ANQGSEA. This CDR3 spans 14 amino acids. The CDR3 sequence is CSVDRGRVADTQYF. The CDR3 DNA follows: TGCAGCGTTGATCGGGGGCGAGTGGCAGATACGCAGTATTTT.